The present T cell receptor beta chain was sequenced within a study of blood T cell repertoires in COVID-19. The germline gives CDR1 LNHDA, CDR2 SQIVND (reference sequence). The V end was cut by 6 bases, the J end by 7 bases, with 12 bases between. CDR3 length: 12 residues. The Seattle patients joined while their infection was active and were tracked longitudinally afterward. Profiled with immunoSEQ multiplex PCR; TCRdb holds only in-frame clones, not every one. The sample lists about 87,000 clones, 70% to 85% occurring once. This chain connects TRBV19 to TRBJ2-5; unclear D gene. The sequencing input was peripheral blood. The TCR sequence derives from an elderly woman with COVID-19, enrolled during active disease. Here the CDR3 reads CASSRPPGTQYF. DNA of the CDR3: TGTGCCAGTAGCCGCCCCCCCGGGACCCAGTACTTC.